Each of the 26 T cell receptor beta chains below was sequenced from the same sample in a study of graft-versus-host responses after intestinal transplantation. Here immunoSEQ multiplex PCR was the method, and the copy in TCRdb shows in-frame clones only, minus some. The repertoire holds over 45,000 clones, with approximately 90% as singletons. The starting material was PBMCs, obtained 26 days after transplant. The receptor set was obtained from a human patient who received an intestinal transplant, so some T cells may come from the graft donor.

V usage is TRBV10-3 and J usage is TRBJ2-7, with 7 bases lining up with TRBD1. CDR3 size: 13 residues. CDR1 is ENHRY and CDR2 is SYGVKD in the germline V gene. V trimming: 4 bases; J trimming: 6 bases; junction bases outside the gene matches: 6. CDR3 coding DNA: TGTGCCATCAGTGCAGACAGGGAGAGCGAGCAGTACTTC. It yields the protein CAISADRESEQYF.

The chain joins TRBV5-6 to TRBJ2-3; 8 bases fit TRBD1. J gave up 8 bases and V 4 bases, and 9 bases lay outside the gene matches. CDR3 size: 14 residues. The V gene's germline CDR1 is SGHDT and CDR2 YYEEEE. The CDR3 bases are TGTGCCAGCAGCCAGGCCGGACAGGGACGTACGCAGTATTTT. Its translation is CASSQAGQGRTQYF.

This clone occurred once. This same CDR3 is encoded by further DNA sequences in the sample. This sequence joins TRBV4-1 and TRBJ1-1; D is possibly TRBD1 (5 bases). Germline CDR1 MGHRA, CDR2 YSYEKL. The CDR3 spans 14 residues. The V and J ends lost 1 base and 0 bases respectively, with 6 bases between them. The CDR3 DNA reads as TGCGCCAGCAGCCAAGTAGGGGTGAACACTGAAGCTTTCTTT. Its protein product is CASSQVGVNTEAFF.

The J gene is TRBJ1-4, the V gene TRBV9; 7 nucleotides line up with TRBD1. CDR1 is SGDLS and CDR2 is YYNGEE in the germline V gene. Losses at the gene ends were 3 bases for V and 2 bases for J; bases not matched to a gene: 4. The CDR3 sequence is 15 residues long. CDR3 loop: CASSGATGTNEKLFF. CDR3 nucleotide sequence: TGTGCCAGCAGCGGGGCGACAGGGACTAATGAAAAACTGTTTTTT.

This clone was seen a single time. The CDR3 here is CASSPGEGTEAFF. The CDR3 nucleotides read TGTGCCAGCAGCCCGGGCGAGGGCACTGAAGCTTTCTTT. The chain recombines TRBV19 with TRBJ1-1; D gene ambiguous. CDR1 is LNHDA, CDR2 SQIVND, per germline (reference sequence). V was cut by 9 bases and J by 4 bases, with 15 bases left in between. The CDR3 totals 13 residues.

This clone was recorded only once. This chain links TRBV2 with TRBJ2-1; maybe TRBD1 (6 bases). Germline-derived CDR1 and CDR2 are SNHLY and FYNNEI. The length of the CDR3 is 13 residues. Trimming removed 6 bases at V and 2 bases at J, with 8 bases between. The CDR3 spells CASRRTAYNEQFF. In nucleotides, the CDR3 is TGTGCCAGCAGACGGACAGCCTACAATGAGCAGTTCTTC.

V is TRBV5-6 and J is TRBJ2-1; D possibly corresponds to TRBD2 (7 bases). The CDR3 is 15 amino acids. Trimming took off 4 bases at V and 7 bases at J, with 18 bases between the two ends. Looked up from germline, CDR1 is SGHDT and CDR2 is YYEEEE. This CDR3 is CASSPLRGASNEQFF. The CDR3 DNA follows: TGTGCCAGCAGCCCGTTACGGGGGGCCAGTAATGAGCAGTTCTTC.

The V call is TRBV7-9, the J call TRBJ2-5; perhaps TRBD1 as D (6 bases). The ends were cut back, 7 bases at V and 1 base at J, with 10 bases in the middle. Germline lookup yields CDR1 SEHNR and CDR2 FQNEAQ (reference sequence). This CDR3 is built from 13 residues. CDR3 sequence reads: CASTGTTQETQYF. In nucleotides, the CDR3 is TGTGCCAGCACAGGGACAACCCAAGAGACCCAGTACTTC. The full variable domain, its missing parts supplied by reference TRBV7-9 and TRBJ2-5, is DTGVSQNPRHKITKRGQNVTFRCDPISEHNRLYWYRQTLGQGPEFLTYFQNEAQLEKSRLLSDRFSAERPKGSFSTLEIQRTEQGDSAMYLCASTGTTQETQYFGPGTRLLVL.

The CDR3 nucleotides read TGCGCCAGCAGCTTGGGTACTAATTTTCCAGATACGCAGTATTTT. Amino acids: CASSLGTNFPDTQYF. The chain joins TRBV5-1 to TRBJ2-3; no definite D call. Between the trimmed V and J ends, which lost 0 bases and 4 bases, there was a span of 12 bases. Germline V gene lookup returns CDR1 SGHRS and CDR2 YFSETQ. This CDR3 contains 15 residues.

This clone was seen a handful of times. The gene calls are TRBV4-1 and TRBJ1-5, with D possibly matching TRBD1 (5 bases). The CDR3 consists of 16 residues. The germline V gene has CDR1 MGHRA and CDR2 YSYEKL. Trimming left V 2 bases short and J 0 bases short, with 11 bases between. CDR3 loop: CASSQTGFYSNQPQHF. The CDR3, as DNA: TGCGCCAGCAGCCAAACAGGTTTTTATAGCAATCAGCCCCAGCATTTT.

This chain connects TRBV2 to TRBJ1-1; 7 positions agree with TRBD1. Germline V gives CDR1 SNHLY, CDR2 FYNNEI. With V trimmed by 11 bases and J by 0 bases, 15 bases remained unmatched. This CDR3 contains 16 residues. CDR3 residues: CAGQSRAGGMNTEAFF. DNA of the CDR3: TGTGCCGGCCAGTCGAGGGCAGGGGGAATGAACACTGAAGCTTTCTTT. Variable domain in full (rest from reference TRBV2 and TRBJ1-1): EPEVTQTPSHQVTQMGQEVILRCVPISNHLYFYWYRQILGQKVEFLVSFYNNEISEKSEIFDDQFSVERPDGSNFTLKIRSTKLEDSAMYFCAGQSRAGGMNTEAFFGQGTRLTVV.

This chain joins TRBV12-5 and TRBJ2-7; possible D gene TRBD2, 6 bases. Germline CDR1 LGHNT, CDR2 FRNRAP. Trimming shortened V by 2 bases and J by 3 bases, and 17 bases separated the two germline ends. This CDR3 has 16 residues. CDR3 residues: CASGLPGTQEDYEQYV. The CDR3 bases are TGTGCTAGTGGTTTGCCCGGGACTCAGGAGGACTACGAGCAGTACGTC.

This sequence joins TRBV15 and TRBJ2-7, with D maybe TRBD2 (6 bases). The V gene's germline CDR1 is LNHNV and CDR2 YYDKDF (reference sequence). CDR3 length: 14 amino acids. The ends were cut back, 5 bases at V and 5 bases at J, with 16 bases in the middle. CDR3 region: CATSPWRVVDEQYF. The CDR3 bases are TGTGCCACCAGCCCCTGGAGGGTTGTCGACGAGCAGTACTTC. The full variable domain, in which reference TRBV15 and TRBJ2-7 provide the parts outside the CDR3, is DAMVIQNPRYQVTQFGKPVTLSCSQTLNHNVMYWYQQKSSQAPKLLFHYYDKDFNNEADTPDNFQSRRPNTSFCFLDIRSPGLGDTAMYLCATSPWRVVDEQYFGPGTRLTVT.

The chain uses TRBV5-1 and TRBJ2-3; D is perhaps TRBD2 (6 bases). Per the germline V gene, CDR1 is SGHRS and CDR2 is YFSETQ. Trimming stripped 0 bases from V and 2 bases from J, with 10 bases between. The CDR3 totals 15 residues. CDR3 region: CASSLEAGNTDTQYF. The DNA for the CDR3 is TGCGCCAGCAGCTTGGAAGCGGGTAACACAGATACGCAGTATTTT.

This clone is a singleton in its sample. The chain couples TRBV28 to TRBJ2-7; TRBD1 might be the D (5 bases). The germline V and J ends were trimmed by 5 bases and 5 bases, with 16 bases remaining between them. Germline assignment: CDR1 MDHEN and CDR2 SYDVKM. There are 14 residues in the CDR3. The CDR3 here is CASSLDPTVDEQYV. The CDR3 nucleotides read TGTGCCAGCAGTCTGGACCCGACAGTCGACGAGCAGTACGTC.

The V gene is TRBV5-4, the J gene TRBJ2-1, with TRBD2 matching 9 bases. V was pared by 3 bases and J by 7 bases, with 2 bases of the junction left unmatched. Germline V lookup: CDR1 SGHNT, CDR2 YYREEE (reference sequence). This CDR3 is built from 13 residues. The CDR3 nucleotides are TGTGCCAGCAGCTGGACTAGCGTAAATGAGCAGTTCTTC. Its protein is CASSWTSVNEQFF. Filled out from reference TRBV5-4 and TRBJ2-1, the complete variable domain reads ETGVTQSPTHLIKTRGQQVTLRCSSQSGHNTVSWYQQALGQGPQFIFQYYREEENGRGNFPPRFSGLQFPNYSSELNVNALELDDSALYLCASSWTSVNEQFFGPGTRLTVL.

This chain joins TRBV4-1 and TRBJ1-1; 7 bases align to TRBD1. This CDR3 has 15 residues. Germline V lookup: CDR1 MGHRA, CDR2 YSYEKL. V lost 4 bases to trimming and J lost 4 bases; unmatched junction nucleotides: 9. DNA of the CDR3: TGCGCCAGCAGCCTAGACAGGGCCTGGGGCACTGAAGCTTTCTTT. The encoded protein is CASSLDRAWGTEAFF.

The chain is built from TRBV4-1 and TRBJ2-5, with D perhaps TRBD2 (6 bases). The J call may be wrong; the DNA end is better matched by TRBJ2-7. Germline V gives CDR1 MGHRA, CDR2 YSYEKL. This CDR3 comprises 16 residues. CDR3 bases: TGCGCCAGCAGCCAAGATTGGTCCGGGGAGGACTGCGAGCAGTACTTC. This encodes CASSQDWSGEDCEQYF.

J is TRBJ1-2 and V is TRBV28, with 11 positions matching TRBD1. CDR1 and CDR2 from the germline V gene are MDHEN and SYDVKM. The CDR3 has 17 residues. With V trimmed by 2 bases and J by 7 bases, 12 bases remained unmatched. The CDR3 bases are TGTGCCAGCAGTTTAGTCCCCGGGACAGGGGGTACAAGTGGCTACACCTTC. It is translated as CASSLVPGTGGTSGYTF.

The chain links TRBV5-6 to TRBJ1-2; weak D call: TRBD1 (6 bases). This CDR3 is 14 amino acids long. V was shortened by 3 bases and J by 2 bases, with 11 bases between the two germline ends. Germline V gives CDR1 SGHDT, CDR2 YYEEEE. CDR3 sequence (DNA): TGTGCCAGCAGCTCCCTAGACAGGAACTATGGCTACACCTTC. Translation: CASSSLDRNYGYTF.

The CDR3 coding sequence is TGTGCCAGCAGCCTTGGGGGTGGGGGCAGGTACACTGAAGCTTTCTTT. It codes for CASSLGGGGRYTEAFF. The chain has TRBV11-2 and TRBJ1-1; maybe TRBD1 (6 bases). The V end was cut by 5 bases, the J end by 3 bases, with 19 bases between. Per germline, CDR1 SGHAT and CDR2 FQNNGV. The CDR3 consists of 16 residues.

This rearrangement joins TRBV6-5 to TRBJ1-1; D unresolved. There are 13 residues in the CDR3. CDR1 MNHEY and CDR2 SVGAGI come from the germline V gene. Trimming pared 6 bases from V and 0 bases from J, leaving 8 bases between. CDR3 residues: CASRAGLNTEAFF. The CDR3 DNA follows: TGTGCCAGCAGGGCAGGTCTGAACACTGAAGCTTTCTTT.

V is TRBV14 and J is TRBJ1-1; D possibly corresponds to TRBD1 (6 bases). Between the trimmed V and J ends, which lost 2 bases and 3 bases, there was a span of 10 bases. CDR3 length equals 14 residues. CDR1 and CDR2 from the germline V gene are SGHDN and FVKESK. The DNA of the CDR3 is TGTGCCAGCAGCCAATGGGGGCGGGACACTGAAGCTTTCTTT. Protein product: CASSQWGRDTEAFF.

The rearrangement uses TRBV5-4 and TRBJ1-2, with 8 bases fitting TRBD1. V gave up 0 bases and J gave up 4 bases; unmatched junction bases: 2. Germline V gene sequence: CDR1 SGHNT, CDR2 YYREEE (reference sequence). The CDR3 is made up of 14 amino acids. The CDR3 DNA reads as TGTGCCAGCAGCTTGGACGGACAGGGCTATGGCTACACCTTC. Encoded protein: CASSLDGQGYGYTF. The full variable domain, completed using reference TRBV5-4 and TRBJ1-2, is ETGVTQSPTHLIKTRGQQVTLRCSSQSGHNTVSWYQQALGQGPQFIFQYYREEENGRGNFPPRFSGLQFPNYSSELNVNALELDDSALYLCASSLDGQGYGYTFGSGTRLTVV.

The chain joins TRBV18 to TRBJ2-7; 8 nucleotides agree with TRBD1. The germline CDR1 and CDR2 sequences are KGHSH and LQKENI. V gave up 5 bases and J gave up 3 bases; unmatched junction bases: 9. This CDR3 has 15 amino acids. The CDR3 protein is CASSSRTGSSYEQYF. The CDR3 region has the DNA TGTGCCAGCTCATCCCGGACAGGGTCAAGCTACGAGCAGTACTTC.

The rearrangement links TRBV4-3 to TRBJ2-1; 7 bases agree with TRBD1. The CDR3 spans 16 residues. Unmatched junction bases numbered 8, after V lost 1 base and J lost 5 bases. Germline CDR1 LGHNA, CDR2 YSLEER. CDR3 DNA: TGCGCCAGCAGCCAAGTACCTGGACAGGCGGACAATGAGCAGTTCTTC. Amino acid sequence: CASSQVPGQADNEQFF.